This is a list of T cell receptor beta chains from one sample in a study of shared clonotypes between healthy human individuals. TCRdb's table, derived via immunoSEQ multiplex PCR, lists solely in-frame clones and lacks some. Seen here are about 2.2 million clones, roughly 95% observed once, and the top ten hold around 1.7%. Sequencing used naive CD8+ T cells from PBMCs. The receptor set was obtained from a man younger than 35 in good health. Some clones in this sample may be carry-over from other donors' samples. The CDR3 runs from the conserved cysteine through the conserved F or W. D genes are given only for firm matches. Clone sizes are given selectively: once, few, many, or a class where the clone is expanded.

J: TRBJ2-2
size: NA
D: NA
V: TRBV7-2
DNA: TGTGCCAGCAGCTTCGCGATCCGGCTACCCACCGGGGAGCTGTTTTTT
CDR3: CASSFAIRLPTGELFF

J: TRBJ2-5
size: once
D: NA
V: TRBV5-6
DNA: TGTGCCAGCAGCCCGGACAGTCAAGAGACCCAGTACTTC
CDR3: CASSPDSQETQYF

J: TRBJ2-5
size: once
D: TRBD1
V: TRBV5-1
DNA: TGCGCCAGCAGCTTGGGGGACAGGGACCGGGAGACCCAGTACTTC
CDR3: CASSLGDRDRETQYF

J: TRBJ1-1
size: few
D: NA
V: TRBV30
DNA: TGTGCCTGGAGTGTACGCCGGGGGGACGCTTTCTTT
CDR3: CAWSVRRGDAFF

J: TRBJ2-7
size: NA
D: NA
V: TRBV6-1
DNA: TGTGCCAGCAGGCCAGACGGTTCCTACGAGCAGTACTTC
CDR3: CASRPDGSYEQYF

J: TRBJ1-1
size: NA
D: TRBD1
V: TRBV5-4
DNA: TGTGCCAGCAGCGCGCCAAGGATACAGGGGGTGGACACTGAAGCTTTCTTT
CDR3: CASSAPRIQGVDTEAFF

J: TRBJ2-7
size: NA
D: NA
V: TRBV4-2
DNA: TGTGCCAGCAGCCCAAGTGATACGGGCTCATTCGCCTACGAGCAGTACTTC
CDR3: CASSPSDTGSFAYEQYF

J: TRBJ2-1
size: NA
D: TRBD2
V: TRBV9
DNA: TGTGCCAGCAGCGTTTCTAGCGGTTACAATGAGCAGTTCTTC
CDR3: CASSVSSGYNEQFF

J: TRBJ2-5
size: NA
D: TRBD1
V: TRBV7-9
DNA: TGTGCCAGCAGCTGGGACAGGGAGACCCAGTACTTC
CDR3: CASSWDRETQYF

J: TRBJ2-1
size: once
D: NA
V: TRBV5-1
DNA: TGCGCCAGCTGGCCCTTGCAGGGTTCTTACAATGAGCAGTTCTTC
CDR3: CASWPLQGSYNEQFF

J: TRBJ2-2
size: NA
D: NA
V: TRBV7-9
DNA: TGTGCCAGCAGCGTACCTCCCGGGGAGCTGTTTTTT
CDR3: CASSVPPGELFF

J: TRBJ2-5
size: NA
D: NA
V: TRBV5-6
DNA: TGTGCCAGCAGCTTGGCCCCGACGGCCGTCCAAGAGACCCAGTACTTC
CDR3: CASSLAPTAVQETQYF

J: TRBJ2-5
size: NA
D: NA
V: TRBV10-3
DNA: TGTGCCATCAGTGACTTCCGGGGCGTGGAGACCCAGTACTTC
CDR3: CAISDFRGVETQYF

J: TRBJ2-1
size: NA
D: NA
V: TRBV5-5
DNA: TGTGCCAGCCTACAGGAAAACAATGAGCAGTTCTTC
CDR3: CASLQENNEQFF

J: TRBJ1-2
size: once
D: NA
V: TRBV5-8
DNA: TGTGCCAGCAGCTTAAGGGCGGACTATGGCTACACCTTC
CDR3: CASSLRADYGYTF

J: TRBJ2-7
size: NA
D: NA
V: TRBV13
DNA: TGTGCCAGCAGCCACTCTGGTATCTTGTGGGAGCAGTACTTC
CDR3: CASSHSGILWEQYF

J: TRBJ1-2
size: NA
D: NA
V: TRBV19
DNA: TGTGCCAGTAGTATGATGGTCGAGAGGGTCAGCCCGGATGGCTACACCTTC
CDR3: CASSMMVERVSPDGYTF

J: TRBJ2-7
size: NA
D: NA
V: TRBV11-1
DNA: TGTGCCAGCAGCTTGGGCAGGTCCTACGAGCAGTACTTC
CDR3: CASSLGRSYEQYF

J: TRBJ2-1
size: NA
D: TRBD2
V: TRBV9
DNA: TGTGCCAGCAGCGCGTCTAGCGGGAGGCACTACAATGAGCAGTTCTTC
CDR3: CASSASSGRHYNEQFF

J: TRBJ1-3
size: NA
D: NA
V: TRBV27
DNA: TGTGCCAGCAGTCCCTGGACACGGTCGGACACCATATATTTT
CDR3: CASSPWTRSDTIYF

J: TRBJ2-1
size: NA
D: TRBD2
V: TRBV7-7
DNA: TGTGCCAGCAGCCGAAGACTAGCGGGAGAACGCAATGAGCAGTTCTTC
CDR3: CASSRRLAGERNEQFF

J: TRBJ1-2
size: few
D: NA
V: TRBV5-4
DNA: TGTGCCAGCAGCCCCCTCCTCGGCTACACCTTC
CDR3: CASSPLLGYTF

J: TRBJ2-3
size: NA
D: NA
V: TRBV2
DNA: TGTGCCAGAAAGGGTCGGAGGGGGACTCCTGGTGCAGATACGCAGTATTTT
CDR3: CARKGRRGTPGADTQYF

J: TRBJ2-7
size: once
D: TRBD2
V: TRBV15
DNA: TGTGCCACCAGCAGAGAATCCGGGAGGGACTACGAGCAGTACTTC
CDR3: CATSRESGRDYEQYF

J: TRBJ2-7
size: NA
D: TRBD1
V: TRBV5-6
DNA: TGTGCCAGCAGTGGAAGACAGGGGGCCCCCTACGAGCAGTACTTC
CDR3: CASSGRQGAPYEQYF

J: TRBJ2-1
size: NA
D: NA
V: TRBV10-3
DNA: TGTGCCATCGACCCTGGAGACGGCTACAATGAGCAGTTCTTC
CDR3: CAIDPGDGYNEQFF

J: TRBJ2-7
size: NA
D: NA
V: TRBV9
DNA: TGTGCCAGCAGTTCGGGCACCTCGGACGAGCAGTACTTC
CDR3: CASSSGTSDEQYF

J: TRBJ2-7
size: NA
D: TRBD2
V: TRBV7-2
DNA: TGTGCCAGCAGCTTAGGTGGCGGGAGTTTGAACGAGCAGTACTTC
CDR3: CASSLGGGSLNEQYF

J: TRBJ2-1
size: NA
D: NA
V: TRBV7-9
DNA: TGTGCCAGCAGCGCTACTGCATCGAGCTCCTACAATGAGCAGTTCTTC
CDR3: CASSATASSSYNEQFF

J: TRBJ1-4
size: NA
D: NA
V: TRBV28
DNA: TGTGCCAGCAAACAACTGGGAGCGTCGCAAAAACTGTTTTTT
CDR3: CASKQLGASQKLFF

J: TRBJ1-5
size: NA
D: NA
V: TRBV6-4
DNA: TGTGCCAGCAGTGAGACAGTCGGGAGCAATCAGCCCCAGCATTTT
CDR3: CASSETVGSNQPQHF

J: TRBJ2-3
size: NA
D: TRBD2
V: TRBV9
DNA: TGTGCCAGCAGCGTATTTGGGGGAGGGAACACAGATACGCAGTATTTT
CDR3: CASSVFGGGNTDTQYF

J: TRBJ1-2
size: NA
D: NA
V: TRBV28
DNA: TGTGCCAGCAGTTTTATGACAGTGGCTAACTATGGCTACACCTTC
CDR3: CASSFMTVANYGYTF

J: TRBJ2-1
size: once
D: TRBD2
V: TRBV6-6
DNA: TGTGCCAGCAGCCCACTAGCGGGAGGGCTCGATGAGCAGTTCTTC
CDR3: CASSPLAGGLDEQFF

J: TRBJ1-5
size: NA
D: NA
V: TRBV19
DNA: TGTGCCAGTAGTATAGCCCAGACAGTTTTATATAGCAATCAGCCCCAGCATTTT
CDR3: CASSIAQTVLYSNQPQHF

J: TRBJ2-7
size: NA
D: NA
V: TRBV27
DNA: TGTGCCAGCAGTCTCAATGCTCGGGGGAGAGGCGACGAGCAGTACTTC
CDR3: CASSLNARGRGDEQYF

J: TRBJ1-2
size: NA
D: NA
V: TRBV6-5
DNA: TGTGCCAGCAGTTACTCGATGTCAGGGGACGGAGGCTACACCTTC
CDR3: CASSYSMSGDGGYTF

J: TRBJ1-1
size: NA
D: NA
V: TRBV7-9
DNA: TGTGCCAGCAGCTTCGGGGAGGCTGAAGCTTTCTTT
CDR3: CASSFGEAEAFF

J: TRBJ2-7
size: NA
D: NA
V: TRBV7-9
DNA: TGTGCCAGCAGCCCAAGAGACGGTTACGAGCAGTACTTC
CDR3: CASSPRDGYEQYF

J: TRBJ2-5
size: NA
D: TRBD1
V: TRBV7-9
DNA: TGTGCCAGCAGCTTAGGGGGCCGGGACAGGGCCTCTGTTCGGGCCCAGTACTTC
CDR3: CASSLGGRDRASVRAQYF

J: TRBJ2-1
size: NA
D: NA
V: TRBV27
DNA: TGTGCCAGCAGTTTTACGGGAACCATCAATGAGCAGTTCTTC
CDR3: CASSFTGTINEQFF

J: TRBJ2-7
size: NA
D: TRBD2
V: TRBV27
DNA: TGTGCCAGCAGACTTCTAGCGGGAGGAATCGACGAGCAGTACTTC
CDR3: CASRLLAGGIDEQYF

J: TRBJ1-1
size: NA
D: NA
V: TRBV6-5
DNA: TGTGCCAGCAGCTTGGAAAGGGACAAATCCACTGAAGCTTTCTTT
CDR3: CASSLERDKSTEAFF

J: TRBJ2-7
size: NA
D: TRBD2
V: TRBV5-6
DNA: TGTGCCAGCAGCTGGACTAGCGGGGGCTACGAGCAGTACTTC
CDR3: CASSWTSGGYEQYF

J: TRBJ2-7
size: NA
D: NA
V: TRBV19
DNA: TGTGCCAGTAGTATCAGGGACAACTCCTACGAGCAGTACTTC
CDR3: CASSIRDNSYEQYF

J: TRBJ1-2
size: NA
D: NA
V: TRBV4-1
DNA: TGCGCCAGCAGCCAAGATCTGGGGAACTATGGCTACACCTTC
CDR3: CASSQDLGNYGYTF

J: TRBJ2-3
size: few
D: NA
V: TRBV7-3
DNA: TGTGCCAGCAGCCCCGGGACAATTAGCACAGATACGCAGTATTTT
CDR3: CASSPGTISTDTQYF

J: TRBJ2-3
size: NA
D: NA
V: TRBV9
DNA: TGTGCCAGCAGCGTAGATGGGGCGGGAAACACAGATACGCAGTATTTT
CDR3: CASSVDGAGNTDTQYF

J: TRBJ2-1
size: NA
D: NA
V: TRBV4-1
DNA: TGCGCCAGCAGCCAAGGATCCCCCTACAATGAGCAGTTCTTC
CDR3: CASSQGSPYNEQFF

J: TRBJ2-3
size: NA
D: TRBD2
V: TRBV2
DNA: TGTGCCAGCAGCAGACTAGCCACTAGCACAGATACGCAGTATTTT
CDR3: CASSRLATSTDTQYF